Below are 30 T cell receptor beta chains sequenced from a single sample in a study of cytomegalovirus exposure and HLA in healthy donors. PCR used 60 Vbeta primers and 13 Jbeta primers. The table came from immunoSEQ multiplex PCR; TCRdb's copy has only in-frame clones and leaves some out. The sample includes roughly 180,000 clones, about 81% of them seen just once. Input material: PBMCs. These receptors were obtained from a woman between 18 and 30 years old in good health and CMV-seropositive.

The rearrangement joins TRBV5-1 to TRBJ2-1, with 7 bases that match TRBD2. The CDR3 covers 14 residues. CDR1 is SGHRS and CDR2 is YFSETQ in the germline V gene. V shed 0 bases, J shed 8 bases, and the junction held 5 bases outside the gene matches. The CDR3 loop is CASSLGAGRDEQFF. The CDR3, as DNA: TGCGCCAGCAGCTTGGGGGCAGGGAGGGATGAGCAGTTCTTC. The entire variable domain, with the rest obtained from reference TRBV5-1 and TRBJ2-1, is as follows: KAGVTQTPRYLIKTRGQQVTLSCSPISGHRSVSWYQQTPGQGLQFLFEYFSETQRNKGNFPGRFSGRQFSNSRSEMNVSTLELGDSALYLCASSLGAGRDEQFFGPGTRLTVL.

The chain's CDR3 is CASSQGRTAEYGYTF. In nucleotides, the CDR3 is TGCGCCAGCAGCCAAGGGAGGACAGCCGAATATGGCTACACCTTC. This chain connects TRBV4-1 to TRBJ1-2; perhaps TRBD1 as D (6 bases). Germline CDR1 and CDR2: MGHRA and YSYEKL. The CDR3 spans 15 residues. Trimming pared 1 base from V and 5 bases from J, leaving 14 bases between.

V gene TRBV15 combines with J gene TRBJ1-2; D unclear. Germline assignment: CDR1 LNHNV and CDR2 YYDKDF (reference sequence). The ends were cut back, 3 bases at V and 1 base at J, with 12 bases in the middle. The length of the CDR3 is 15 residues. CDR3 sequence: CATSSHGLGNYGYTF. As DNA, the CDR3 is TGTGCCACCAGCAGCCACGGGTTGGGTAACTATGGCTACACCTTC.

The chain recombines TRBV5-4 with TRBJ2-2, with 7 bases fitting TRBD2. From germline, CDR1 is SGHNT and CDR2 YYREEE (reference sequence). CDR3 length equals 16 residues. The V segment lost 2 bases and the J segment 7 bases; nucleotides outside the gene matches: 11. CDR3 nucleotide sequence: TGTGCCAGCAGCTTTAACAGACTAGCATCAGGCGGGGAGCTGTTTTTT. Translating it yields CASSFNRLASGGELFF.

The chain couples TRBV7-9 to TRBJ2-1; 7 bases match TRBD2. The length of the CDR3 is 11 residues. The J segment lost 11 bases and the V segment lost 8 bases, leaving 6 bases of the junction unmatched. CDR1 is SEHNR, CDR2 FQNEAQ, per germline (reference sequence). The CDR3 reads CASVHGTKQFF. CDR3 nucleotides: TGTGCCAGCGTTCACGGGACTAAGCAGTTCTTC.

This clone was observed a few times. The J gene is TRBJ2-7, the V gene TRBV6-6; possibly TRBD1 for D (5 bases). With 7 bases removed from V and 6 bases from J, the gap between germline ends came to 19 bases. CDR3 length equals 14 residues. Germline V lookup: CDR1 MNHNY, CDR2 SVGAGI (reference sequence). The CDR3, as DNA: TGTGCCAGCAACTCTTGGGGCCCACCTCGCGAGCAGTACTTC. Its translation: CASNSWGPPREQYF.

This sequence joins TRBV19 and TRBJ2-2, with a possible D match to TRBD2 (6 bases). The CDR3 is 15 amino acids. The V end was cut by 7 bases, the J end by 7 bases, with 19 bases between. Germline CDR1 is LNHDA and CDR2 is SQIVND (reference sequence). The CDR3 DNA follows: TGTGCCAGTACCTCCTTTGGAGGGATCAGCGGGGAGCTGTTTTTT. Amino acids: CASTSFGGISGELFF.

The genes are TRBV2 and TRBJ2-1, with 7 positions matching TRBD1. CDR1 and CDR2 from the germline V gene are SNHLY and FYNNEI. The length of the CDR3 is 16 residues. V shed 4 bases, J shed 5 bases, and the junction held 11 bases outside the gene matches. The CDR3 loop reads CASSGANFGQDNEQFF. The CDR3 DNA reads as TGTGCCAGCAGTGGAGCGAACTTTGGACAGGACAATGAGCAGTTCTTC.

The chain is built from TRBV7-6 and TRBJ1-4; no clear D. CDR1 is SGHVS, CDR2 FNYEAQ, per germline. This CDR3 has 12 amino acids. V gave up 5 bases and J gave up 15 bases, with 16 bases separating them. CDR3 amino acids: CASSIEGGRLFF. The CDR3 coding sequence is TGTGCCAGCAGCATTGAGGGTGGGAGGTTGTTTTTT.

This chain joins TRBV7-9 and TRBJ2-2; 12 bases are shared with TRBD1. The germline V gene encodes CDR1 SEHNR and CDR2 FQNEAQ (reference sequence). The CDR3 is made up of 15 amino acids. J was trimmed by 7 bases and V by 5 bases; bases with no gene match: 5. This CDR3 is CASSPGQGADGELFF. CDR3 bases: TGTGCCAGCAGCCCGGGACAGGGGGCTGACGGGGAGCTGTTTTTT. Full variable domain (outside the CDR3, taken from reference TRBV7-9 and TRBJ2-2): DTGVSQNPRHKITKRGQNVTFRCDPISEHNRLYWYRQTLGQGPEFLTYFQNEAQLEKSRLLSDRFSAERPKGSFSTLEIQRTEQGDSAMYLCASSPGQGADGELFFGEGSRLTVL.

The V and J genes are TRBV19 and TRBJ2-5; 8 bases line up with TRBD2. V dropped 1 base and J dropped 5; count of bases not matched to a gene: 9. The CDR3 covers 16 residues. Germline V CDR1 and CDR2: LNHDA, SQIVND (reference sequence). In nucleotides, the CDR3 is TGTGCCAGTAGTATAGCCCAGCGGGGGCAAGGGGAGACCCAGTACTTC. Protein: CASSIAQRGQGETQYF.

This rearrangement joins TRBV6-6 to TRBJ1-6; D gene unclear. Trimming left V 0 bases short and J 10 bases short, with 10 bases between. Germline V lookup: CDR1 MNHNY, CDR2 SVGAGI (reference sequence). The CDR3 consists of 14 residues. The chain's CDR3 is CASSYSASESPLHF. The CDR3 bases are TGTGCCAGCAGTTACTCTGCCTCTGAGTCACCCCTCCACTTT.

The rearrangement links TRBV5-1 to TRBJ2-5; 9 positions agree with TRBD2. Germline-derived CDR1 and CDR2 are SGHRS and YFSETQ. V lost 0 bases, J lost 1 base, and 7 bases stayed unmatched. The CDR3 totals 17 residues. CDR3 loop: CASSLGASGVTQETQYF. CDR3 coding DNA: TGCGCCAGCAGCTTGGGGGCTAGCGGGGTTACCCAAGAGACCCAGTACTTC.

This rearrangement joins TRBV9 to TRBJ2-2; D ambiguous. Trimming removed 4 bases at V and 1 base at J, with 14 bases between. CDR1 is SGDLS, CDR2 YYNGEE, per germline. CDR3 size: 16 residues. The CDR3: CASSPTSPGNTGELFF. CDR3 nucleotides: TGTGCCAGCAGCCCCACGTCCCCGGGGAACACCGGGGAGCTGTTTTTT.

A single count supports this clone. An end of the junction differs from the germline gene, which may be a read error. The chain combines TRBV7-9 with TRBJ2-4; possible D gene TRBD1, 6 bases. The CDR3 extends over 15 amino acids. The germline V gene encodes CDR1 SEHNR and CDR2 FQNEAQ (reference sequence). The CDR3 loop is CASSTITGPKNSQYF. The CDR3 bases are TGTGCCAGCAGCACAATAACAGGGCCCAAAAACAGTCAGTACTTC.

The rearrangement joins TRBV4-3 to TRBJ1-2, with D perhaps matching TRBD1 (6 bases). The V and J ends lost 0 bases and 4 bases respectively, with 15 bases between them. The CDR3 runs 16 residues. CDR1 and CDR2 from the germline V gene are LGHNA and YSLEER. The CDR3 nucleotides read TGCGCCAGCAGCCAAGATTTTGGCCCCAGGGGCTATGGCTACACCTTC. This gives the protein CASSQDFGPRGYGYTF.

The chain couples TRBV5-8 to TRBJ2-7; no clear D gene. Trimming left V 0 bases short and J 1 base short, with 8 bases between. The CDR3 consists of 14 residues. CDR1 and CDR2 from the germline V gene are SGHTS and YDEGEE. CDR3 sequence (DNA): TGTGCCAGCAGCTTGGCAGGTTTTTCCTACGAGCAGTACGTC. Translated, it gives CASSLAGFSYEQYV.

The chain is built from TRBV4-2 and TRBJ2-3; possible D gene TRBD1, 6 bases. Per germline, CDR1 LGHNA and CDR2 YNFKEQ. V was clipped by 2 bases and J by 7 bases, with 10 bases between them. The CDR3 has 13 amino acids. The CDR3 bases are TGTGCCAGCAGCCAAACTACAGGGTATACGCAGTATTTT. This codes for CASSQTTGYTQYF.

CDR3 in amino acids: CASSHAGRSGANVLTF. CDR3 coding DNA: TGCGCCAGCAGCCACGCGGGTCGCTCTGGGGCCAACGTCCTGACTTTC. The chain joins TRBV4-3 to TRBJ2-6; maybe TRBD2 (5 bases). CDR3 length equals 16 residues. Trimming took 3 bases from V and 0 from J, leaving 9 bases between them. The germline gives CDR1 LGHNA, CDR2 YSLEER.

The gene calls are TRBV7-3 and TRBJ2-7; possible D gene TRBD2, 6 bases. Per the germline V gene, CDR1 is SGHTA and CDR2 is FQGTGA. The CDR3 sequence is 16 residues long. The germline V and J ends were trimmed by 4 bases and 3 bases, with 19 bases remaining between them. The CDR3 protein is CASSSNRDSYIYEQYV. As DNA, the CDR3 is TGTGCCAGCAGCTCCAACCGGGACTCTTACATCTACGAGCAGTACGTC.

V and J are TRBV5-8 and TRBJ2-7, with 10 positions matching TRBD1. V trimming: 6 bases; J trimming: 2 bases; junction bases outside the gene matches: 5. Germline values: CDR1 SGHTS, CDR2 YDEGEE. The CDR3 covers 14 residues. The CDR3 nucleotides read TGTGCCAGCAACTCCGGGACAGGGGCCTACGAGCAGTACGTC. It yields the protein CASNSGTGAYEQYV.

There are a few counts of this clone. This sequence joins TRBV5-1 and TRBJ2-5, with 10 bases fitting TRBD2. The CDR3 extends over 16 amino acids. Per the germline V gene, CDR1 is SGHRS and CDR2 is YFSETQ. V shed 0 bases and J 5 bases; nucleotides not matched to a gene: 7. CDR3 DNA: TGCGCCAGCAGCTTGGCGGAACTACTAGCGGGGGAGACCCAGTACTTC. It specifies CASSLAELLAGETQYF.

The chain joins TRBV6-5 to TRBJ2-4, with a tentative D call TRBD2 (5 bases). CDR1 is MNHEY and CDR2 is SVGAGI in the germline V gene. CDR3 length: 14 residues. With 5 bases removed from V and 0 bases from J, the gap between germline ends came to 8 bases. CDR3 bases: TGTGCCAGCAGTCGGGGAGTAGCCAAAAACATTCAGTACTTC. Protein: CASSRGVAKNIQYF.

The rearrangement uses TRBV5-4 and TRBJ2-2; weak D call: TRBD2 (5 bases). CDR1 and CDR2 from the germline V gene are SGHNT and YYREEE (reference sequence). The CDR3 is 15 amino acids. Trimming cost V 1 base and J 4 bases, with 11 bases left between them. For the CDR3, the DNA is TGTGCCAGCAGCTTGAGGCCGGGAAGCACCGGGGAGCTGTTTTTT. Residues: CASSLRPGSTGELFF.

J is TRBJ1-4 and V is TRBV5-4; D unclear. Trimming stripped 0 bases from V and 7 bases from J, with 16 bases between. The CDR3 sequence is 16 residues long. Looked up from germline, CDR1 is SGHNT and CDR2 is YYREEE (reference sequence). Written as DNA, the CDR3 is TGTGCCAGCAGCTTGGGGATCCGGGCAGAGGGTGAAAAACTGTTTTTT. This codes for CASSLGIRAEGEKLFF.

The chain is built from TRBV7-2 and TRBJ1-6; D gene ambiguous. Trimming took 5 bases from V and 0 from J, leaving 2 bases between them. Germline V gene sequence: CDR1 SGHTA, CDR2 FQGNSA. CDR3 length: 13 residues. CDR3 sequence reads: CASSLSYNSPLHF. The CDR3 nucleotides are TGTGCCAGCAGCCTCTCCTATAATTCACCCCTCCACTTT.

The chain is built from TRBV7-9 and TRBJ2-7; TRBD1 might be the D (5 bases). Trimming removed 5 bases at V and 2 bases at J, with 22 bases between. Germline CDR1 SEHNR, CDR2 FQNEAQ (reference sequence). CDR3 length equals 17 residues. CDR3 coding DNA: TGTGCCAGCAGCCACACATCTTCAGGGCTTGTCCCCTACGAGCAGTACTTC. This sequence encodes CASSHTSSGLVPYEQYF.

The rearrangement links TRBV9 to TRBJ2-1; TRBD2 is a possible D gene (7 bases). V lost 2 bases, J lost 5 bases, and 14 bases lay in between. Germline CDR1 SGDLS, CDR2 YYNGEE. The CDR3 has 15 residues. For the CDR3, the DNA is TGTGCCAGCAGCGTTCGGGGGGCTGGGGACAATGAGCAGTTCTTC. Protein sequence: CASSVRGAGDNEQFF.

This chain connects TRBV4-1 to TRBJ1-1, with unresolved D. V lost 2 bases and J 3 bases, leaving 10 bases between the germline ends. This CDR3 region has 14 residues. CDR1 MGHRA and CDR2 YSYEKL come from the germline V gene. The CDR3 DNA reads TGCGCCAGCAGCCAACCGTCCCTGTACACTGAAGCTTTCTTT. As protein: CASSQPSLYTEAFF.

The chain employs TRBV6-1 and TRBJ2-7; 10 bases fit TRBD1. The CDR3 totals 19 residues. In germline, CDR1 is MNHNS, CDR2 SASEGT. V was clipped by 4 bases and J by 4 bases; unmatched bases: 19. The CDR3 bases are TGTGCCAGCAGTGCTCCCATGATTACCGGGACAGGGGAGGGATACGAGCAGTACGTC. Protein: CASSAPMITGTGEGYEQYV.